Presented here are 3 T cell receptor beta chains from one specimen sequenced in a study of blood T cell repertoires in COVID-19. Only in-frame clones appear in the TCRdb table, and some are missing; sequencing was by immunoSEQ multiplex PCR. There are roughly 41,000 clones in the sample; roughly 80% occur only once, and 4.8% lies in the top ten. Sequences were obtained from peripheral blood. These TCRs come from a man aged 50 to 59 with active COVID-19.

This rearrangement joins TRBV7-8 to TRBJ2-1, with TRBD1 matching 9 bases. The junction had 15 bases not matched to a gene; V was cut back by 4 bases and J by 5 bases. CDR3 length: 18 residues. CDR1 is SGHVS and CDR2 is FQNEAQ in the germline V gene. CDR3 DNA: TGTGCCAGCAGCTCGAGACGACGGACAGGGGCAACACACAATGAGCAGTTCTTC. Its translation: CASSSRRRTGATHNEQFF.

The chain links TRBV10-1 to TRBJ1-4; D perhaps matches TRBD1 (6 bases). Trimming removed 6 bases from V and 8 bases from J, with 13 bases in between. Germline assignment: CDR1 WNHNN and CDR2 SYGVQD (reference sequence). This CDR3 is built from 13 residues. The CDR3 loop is CASRAGVGEKLFF. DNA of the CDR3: TGCGCCAGCAGAGCAGGGGTTGGAGAAAAACTGTTTTTT.

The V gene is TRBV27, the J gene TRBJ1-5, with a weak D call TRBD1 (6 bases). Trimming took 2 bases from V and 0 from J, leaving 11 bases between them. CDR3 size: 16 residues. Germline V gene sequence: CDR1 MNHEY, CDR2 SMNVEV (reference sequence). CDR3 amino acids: CASSLRAGASNQPQHF. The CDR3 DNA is TGTGCCAGCAGTTTAAGAGCAGGGGCTAGCAATCAGCCCCAGCATTTT.